One sample yielded the 13 T cell receptor beta chains listed below, sequenced in a study of cytomegalovirus exposure and HLA in healthy donors. PCR employed 60 Vbeta and 13 Jbeta primers. The repertoire was sequenced with immunoSEQ multiplex PCR; TCRdb's copy has only in-frame clones and lacks some. Here the sample spans 110,000 to 150,000 clones, more than 75% being singletons. Material: PBMCs. The receptors here all came from a male donor in good health and CMV-seronegative.

The chain couples TRBV28 to TRBJ1-4; TRBD1 is a possible D gene (5 bases). Germline V lookup: CDR1 MDHEN, CDR2 SYDVKM. Trimming stripped 4 bases from V and 8 bases from J, with 14 bases between. The CDR3 contains 14 residues. This CDR3 is CASSSPLGREKLFF. The CDR3, as DNA: TGTGCCAGCAGTTCTCCCTTGGGGCGAGAAAAACTGTTTTTT.

The rearrangement links TRBV29-1 to TRBJ1-4; D gene uncertain. V lost 7 bases to trimming and J lost 8 bases, with 17 bases between them. The CDR3 is 13 amino acids. CDR1 is SQVTM, CDR2 ANQGSEA, per germline. In nucleotides, the CDR3 is TGCAGCGCCCTCCTCCGGGATCGAGAAAAACTGTTTTTT. Amino acid sequence: CSALLRDREKLFF.

The chain uses TRBV27 and TRBJ2-7; D unclear. Per the germline V gene, CDR1 is MNHEY and CDR2 is SMNVEV (reference sequence). The CDR3 extends over 14 amino acids. Trimming pared 8 bases from V and 3 bases from J, leaving 17 bases between. CDR3 in amino acids: CASRLSGVGYEQYF. CDR3 in DNA: TGTGCCAGCCGCCTCAGTGGAGTGGGCTACGAGCAGTACTTC.

The V and J genes are TRBV5-6 and TRBJ1-1; D uncertain. V was shortened by 3 bases and J by 5 bases, with 11 bases between the two germline ends. The CDR3 is 13 residues long. Germline loops: CDR1 SGHDT, CDR2 YYEEEE. The CDR3 coding sequence is TGTGCCAGCAGCTCCAGATTAAAGACTGAAGCTTTCTTT. Its translation is CASSSRLKTEAFF.

The rearrangement links TRBV7-8 to TRBJ1-1; D possibly corresponds to TRBD1 (5 bases). Trimming took off 2 bases at V and 5 bases at J, with 12 bases between the two ends. Germline V lookup: CDR1 SGHVS, CDR2 FQNEAQ. The CDR3 consists of 14 residues. This chain's CDR3 is CASSLHRGGTEAFF. The CDR3 coding sequence is TGTGCCAGCAGCTTACATAGGGGTGGGACTGAAGCTTTCTTT.

The gene calls are TRBV28 and TRBJ1-2; D is perhaps TRBD1 (6 bases). This CDR3 has 13 residues. V was clipped by 5 bases and J by 8 bases, with 15 bases between them. Germline V gene data show CDR1 as MDHEN and CDR2 as SYDVKM. This CDR3 is CASSPRGAGGYTF. CDR3 bases: TGTGCCAGCAGTCCCCGGGGGGCGGGGGGCTACACCTTC.

V usage is TRBV7-3 and J usage is TRBJ1-2; perhaps TRBD1 as D (6 bases). V was cut by 4 bases and J by 2 bases, with 14 bases left in between. The CDR3 totals 15 residues. Germline values: CDR1 SGHTA, CDR2 FQGTGA. This CDR3 reads CASSSFPTGNYGYTF. The CDR3 DNA reads TGTGCCAGCAGCTCATTCCCGACAGGAAACTATGGCTACACCTTC.

The CDR3 DNA reads TGTGCCAGCTCACAAGCCGGGACAGGGGTTGGGACTGAAGCTTTCTTT. Its translation: CASSQAGTGVGTEAFF. V usage is TRBV18 and J usage is TRBJ1-1; 10 bases align to TRBD1. V gave up 4 bases and J gave up 5 bases; unmatched junction bases: 10. This CDR3 contains 16 residues. Germline V gives CDR1 KGHSH, CDR2 LQKENI.

The rearrangement links TRBV29-1 to TRBJ1-2, with D maybe TRBD1 (6 bases). V dropped 7 bases and J dropped 6 bases, with 18 bases sitting between them. Germline lookup yields CDR1 SQVTM and CDR2 ANQGSEA. The CDR3 extends over 13 amino acids. CDR3 in amino acids: CSAGPRGGDGYTF. The CDR3 DNA sequence: TGCAGCGCGGGGCCCCGGGGGGGCGATGGCTACACCTTC.

V and J are TRBV28 and TRBJ2-1; TRBD2 might be the D (6 bases). This CDR3 has 15 amino acids. The V gene lost 5 bases and the J gene lost 5 bases, with 16 bases spanning the gap. Germline loops: CDR1 MDHEN, CDR2 SYDVKM. The CDR3, as DNA: TGTGCCAGCAGTCTGGGCATACTAGCTCACAATGAGCAGTTCTTC. Residues: CASSLGILAHNEQFF. Combining the CDR3 with reference TRBV28 and TRBJ2-1 gives the whole variable domain DVKVTQSSRYLVKRTGEKVFLECVQDMDHENMFWYRQDPGLGLRLIYFSYDVKMKEKGDIPEGYSVSREKKERFSLILESASTNQTSMYLCASSLGILAHNEQFFGPGTRLTVL.

The V and J genes are TRBV7-2 and TRBJ1-1, with D possibly matching TRBD1 (6 bases). There are 15 residues in the CDR3. Germline V gene sequence: CDR1 SGHTA, CDR2 FQGNSA. V gave up 1 base and J gave up 5 bases, with 14 bases separating them. The CDR3 DNA is TGTGCCAGCAGCTTAGGAGTTAGTAGGGGGACTGAAGCTTTCTTT. This codes for CASSLGVSRGTEAFF.

The chain recombines TRBV18 with TRBJ2-2, with TRBD1 matching 9 bases. V lost 6 bases and J lost 2; bases outside the gene matches: 7. The CDR3 length is 16 residues. Germline V CDR1 and CDR2: KGHSH, LQKENI. As DNA, the CDR3 is TGTGCCAGCTCTCGCCCGGGACAGGGTAACACCGGGGAGCTGTTTTTT. As protein: CASSRPGQGNTGELFF.

The CDR3 sequence: CATRGSGTEAFF. The CDR3, as DNA: TGTGCCACCAGAGGGAGCGGGACTGAAGCTTTCTTT. The J gene is TRBJ1-1, the V gene TRBV28; D is unclear. Germline CDR1 and CDR2: MDHEN and SYDVKM. The ends were cut back, 10 bases at V and 5 bases at J, with 14 bases in the middle. CDR3 length: 12 amino acids. Based on the CDR3 plus reference TRBV28 and TRBJ1-1, the full variable domain is DVKVTQSSRYLVKRTGEKVFLECVQDMDHENMFWYRQDPGLGLRLIYFSYDVKMKEKGDIPEGYSVSREKKERFSLILESASTNQTSMYLCATRGSGTEAFFGQGTRLTVV.